These 4 T cell receptor beta chains were all obtained from the same sample, sequenced in a study of beta chain features in type 1 diabetes. The entirety of the isolated RNA underwent reverse transcription, so expressed TCRB transcripts were sequenced. TCRdb's table, derived via immunoSEQ multiplex PCR, lists solely in-frame clones and lacks some. Of about 40,000 clones listed, about 64% are singletons. What was sequenced was Tregs from blood. These receptors were collected from a young woman in good health.

The chain recombines TRBV6-7 with TRBJ2-7; 14 positions agree with TRBD2. TRBV6-7 is known as an ORF, though its function is uncertain. J lost 4 bases, V lost 4 bases, and 3 bases had no gene match. CDR3 length: 15 amino acids. The CDR3 loop is CASSSGTSGSYEQYF. The CDR3 DNA is TGTGCCAGCAGTTCCGGGACTAGCGGGAGTTACGAGCAGTACTTC.

The sample holds a few counts of this clone. The chain carries TRBV5-1 and TRBJ2-7; D gene uncertain. CDR3 length equals 14 residues. The V end lost 0 bases, the J end lost 0 bases, and 7 bases lay between the germline ends. CDR1 is SGHRS, CDR2 YFSETQ, per germline. CDR3 bases: TGCGCCAGCAGCTTGGACCCTACCTCCTACGAGCAGTACTTC. It specifies CASSLDPTSYEQYF.

This rearrangement joins TRBV5-1 to TRBJ2-1; TRBD2 matches at 7 bases. Germline loops: CDR1 SGHRS, CDR2 YFSETQ. The CDR3 extends over 13 amino acids. V lost 7 bases, J lost 1 base, and 2 bases stayed unmatched. The CDR3 region is CASLGGSYNEQFF. CDR3 nucleotide sequence: TGCGCCAGCTTGGGGGGGTCCTACAATGAGCAGTTCTTC.

This sequence joins TRBV2 and TRBJ2-1; 9 positions match TRBD2. The CDR3 loop spans 14 amino acids. Looked up from germline, CDR1 is SNHLY and CDR2 is FYNNEI. With 3 bases clipped from V and 8 bases from J, the junction kept 5 bases outside the gene matches. CDR3 sequence reads: CASSETGTSYEQFF. Written as DNA, the CDR3 is TGTGCCAGCAGTGAGACCGGGACTAGCTATGAGCAGTTCTTC.